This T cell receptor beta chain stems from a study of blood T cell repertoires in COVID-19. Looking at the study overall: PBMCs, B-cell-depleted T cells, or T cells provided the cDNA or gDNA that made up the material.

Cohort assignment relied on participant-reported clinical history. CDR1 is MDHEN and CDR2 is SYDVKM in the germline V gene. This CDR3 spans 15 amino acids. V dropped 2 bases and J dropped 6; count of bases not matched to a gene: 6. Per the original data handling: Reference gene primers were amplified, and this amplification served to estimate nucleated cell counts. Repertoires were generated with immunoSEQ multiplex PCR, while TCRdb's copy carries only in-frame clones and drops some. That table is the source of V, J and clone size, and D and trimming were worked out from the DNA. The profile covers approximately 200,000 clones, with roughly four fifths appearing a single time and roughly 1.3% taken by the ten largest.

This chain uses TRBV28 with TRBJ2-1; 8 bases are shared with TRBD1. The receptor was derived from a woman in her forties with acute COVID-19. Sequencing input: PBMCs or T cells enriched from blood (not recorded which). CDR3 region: CASSLARGPVNEQFF. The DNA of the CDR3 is TGTGCCAGCAGTTTAGCCAGGGGGCCTGTCAATGAGCAGTTCTTC.